This TCR beta chain was sequenced in a study of human T cells and chemical hapten exposure. As to time point: patch test 3, about 24 weeks after DPC sensitization. Noted treatment: therapeutic diphenylcyclopropenone sensitization with weekly scalp DPC. Study conclusions and caveats: Large CDR3 similarity clusters arose significantly more often from expanded TCRs than from controls. Unchanged with DPC sensitization were TCRs above 1 in 1000 frequency.

The V gene lost 3 bases and the J gene lost 0 bases, with 9 bases spanning the gap. The CDR3 is 15 residues long. Germline V gives CDR1 MDHEN, CDR2 SYDVKM. A remark on this clonotype: As yet, its antigen is unknown.

During construction of the library, unique molecular identifiers were attached to individual cDNA molecules for quantitative, reproducible TCR counting. Original processing methods: The number of TCRs in each sample had a median of approximately 96,000 and spanned roughly 23,224 to 750,000. Using its own MiXCR run on the RACE reads, TCRdb lists one record per CDR3 protein. It is TCRdb's table, rather than the study itself, that gives the V and J calls and clone size. This table holds about 97,000 distinct CDR3 sequences, roughly 27% found once. The chain joins TRBV28 to TRBJ1-5; D is unresolved. The starting material was whole blood, obtained in connection with sensitization to the hapten diphenylcyclopropenone (DPC). The TCR was taken from a middle-aged man with alopecia areata. Some clones in this sample may be carry-over from other donors' samples. As DNA, the CDR3 is TGTGCCAGCAGTTTGCGACGGAATAGCAATCAGCCCCAGCATTTT. Translation gives CASSLRRNSNQPQHF.